Shown below are 24 T cell receptor beta chains from a single sample sequenced in a study of T cell responses to AZD1222 COVID-19 vaccine. The assay was immunoSEQ multiplex PCR, and TCRdb's table has in-frame clones only and misses some. The sample includes about 130,000 clones, 89% of them seen just once. Specimen: peripheral blood, collected on day 0 of AZD1222 vaccination. These receptors came from an adult in good health.

The genes are TRBV28 and TRBJ2-7, with D unresolved. CDR3 length: 13 amino acids. CDR1 is MDHEN, CDR2 SYDVKM, per germline. V lost 5 bases and J lost 5, with 13 bases in between. This chain's CDR3 is CASSTATRDEQYF. Written as DNA, the CDR3 is TGTGCCAGCAGTACGGCGACCCGGGACGAGCAGTACTTC. The full variable domain, completed using reference TRBV28 and TRBJ2-7, is DVKVTQSSRYLVKRTGEKVFLECVQDMDHENMFWYRQDPGLGLRLIYFSYDVKMKEKGDIPEGYSVSREKKERFSLILESASTNQTSMYLCASSTATRDEQYFGPGTRLTVT.

The V call is TRBV3-1 (or the pseudogene TRBV3-2), the J call TRBJ2-7; D perhaps matches TRBD1 (5 bases). CDR3 length: 18 residues. The germline V and J ends were trimmed by 3 bases and 6 bases, with 27 bases remaining between them. Germline V gene sequence: CDR1 LGHDT, CDR2 YNNKEL (reference sequence). The CDR3 DNA follows: TGTGCCAGCAGCCAGCCCCTTTCGTGGGGCAGACCCCAAGCCGAGCAGTACTTC. Translation: CASSQPLSWGRPQAEQYF.

The chain has TRBV5-1 and TRBJ2-7, with D possibly being TRBD1 or TRBD2 (5 bases each). Germline V CDR1 and CDR2: SGHRS, YFSETQ. With 0 bases removed from V and 4 bases from J, the gap between germline ends came to 17 bases. The CDR3 is 16 residues long. The DNA of the CDR3 is TGCGCCAGCAGCTTGGGCGGGTCCGGTAAGGGGTACGAGCAGTACTTC. It codes for CASSLGGSGKGYEQYF.

V gene TRBV7-6 combines with J gene TRBJ1-3, with TRBD1 as a possible D gene (6 bases). The CDR3 runs 15 residues. V lost 4 bases and J lost 0, with 10 bases in between. Germline CDR1 SGHVS, CDR2 FNYEAQ. In DNA, the CDR3 is TGTGCCAGCAGCTCCAGGACAGACTCTGGAAACACCATATATTTT. It yields the protein CASSSRTDSGNTIYF.

This clone was detected only once. The rearrangement links TRBV27 to TRBJ1-5, with 12 bases fitting TRBD1. This CDR3 has 18 residues. Germline CDR1 is MNHEY and CDR2 is SMNVEV (reference sequence). V was clipped by 6 bases and J by 2 bases; unmatched bases: 11. The CDR3 DNA follows: TGTGCCAGCAGACTAGAAGGGACAGGGGGCTGGGGCAATCAGCCCCAGCATTTT. It specifies CASRLEGTGGWGNQPQHF.

This clone was detected a few times. The chain carries TRBV18 and TRBJ1-2; 8 bases are a match to TRBD1. The V gene's germline CDR1 is KGHSH and CDR2 LQKENI. The CDR3 loop spans 13 amino acids. V lost 6 bases to trimming and J lost 3 bases; unmatched junction nucleotides: 3. CDR3 sequence: CASSSTGDYGYTF. CDR3 DNA: TGTGCCAGCTCGTCGACAGGGGACTATGGCTACACCTTC.

This clone was recorded only once. The chain links TRBV19 to TRBJ2-2; 10 nucleotides match TRBD2. The germline CDR1 and CDR2 sequences are LNHDA and SQIVND (reference sequence). V lost 3 bases to trimming and J lost 7 bases; unmatched junction nucleotides: 11. The CDR3 length is 17 residues. The CDR3 DNA is TGTGCCAGTAGTATTTCCCCTAGCGGGAGTGTCGTCGGGGAGCTGTTTTTT. Amino acids: CASSISPSGSVVGELFF.

V usage is TRBV15 and J usage is TRBJ2-7; D might be TRBD1 (5 bases). V lost 0 bases and J 0 bases, leaving 15 bases between the germline ends. The CDR3 is 17 amino acids. Germline V CDR1 and CDR2: LNHNV, YYDKDF (reference sequence). Here the CDR3 reads CATSRDLGQGSSYEQYF. The CDR3, as DNA: TGTGCCACCAGCAGAGATCTGGGTCAGGGAAGCTCCTACGAGCAGTACTTC.

In nucleotides, the CDR3 is TGCGCCAGCAGCTTGGTTTCGTCTTGGTACAGCCAAGAGACCCAGTACTTC. Encoded protein: CASSLVSSWYSQETQYF. The chain carries TRBV5-1 and TRBJ2-5; no firm D call. Germline V lookup: CDR1 SGHRS, CDR2 YFSETQ. CDR3 length: 17 residues. V shed 0 bases and J shed 1 base, with 16 bases lying between them.

This chain joins TRBV30 and TRBJ1-2; a possible D gene is TRBD1 (5 bases). The CDR3 runs 14 residues. Trimming cost V 0 bases and J 3 bases, with 11 bases left between them. CDR1 is GTSNPN and CDR2 is SVGIG in the germline V gene (reference sequence). The CDR3 protein is CAWSVGGGYYGYTF. CDR3 DNA: TGTGCCTGGAGTGTCGGGGGGGGATACTATGGCTACACCTTC.

The chain links TRBV23-1 to TRBJ2-2; the match to TRBD2 covers 11 bases. TRBV23-1 qualifies as an ORF whose function is uncertain. This CDR3 has 16 residues. Trimming at V came to 7 bases and at J to 4 bases, leaving 8 bases not matched to a gene. This CDR3 reads CASIRELAGATGELFF. The CDR3 DNA follows: TGCGCCAGCATCCGGGAACTAGCGGGGGCCACCGGGGAGCTGTTTTTT.

The chain carries TRBV27 and TRBJ2-1, with TRBD2 matching over 9 bases. The J segment lost 2 bases and the V segment lost 3 bases, leaving 5 bases of the junction unmatched. Germline V gives CDR1 MNHEY, CDR2 SMNVEV (reference sequence). This CDR3 contains 16 residues. The DNA for the CDR3 is TGTGCCAGCAGTTTGGATGCGGGAGGGCCCTACAATGAGCAGTTCTTC. Translating gives CASSLDAGGPYNEQFF.

This rearrangement joins TRBV28 to TRBJ2-7; 7 bases line up with TRBD2. This CDR3 region has 15 residues. V was pared by 7 bases and J by 0 bases, with 9 bases of the junction left unmatched. Looked up from germline, CDR1 is MDHEN and CDR2 is SYDVKM. CDR3 residues: CASTGTRGSSYEQYF. The CDR3 DNA reads TGTGCCAGCACCGGAACTCGCGGGAGCTCCTACGAGCAGTACTTC.

This chain links TRBV4-1 with TRBJ1-1; TRBD1 is a possible D gene (6 bases). The V gene's germline CDR1 is MGHRA and CDR2 YSYEKL. This CDR3 comprises 16 residues. V shed 4 bases and J shed 0 bases, with 15 bases lying between them. CDR3 amino acids: CASSLWEGDMNTEAFF. The CDR3 DNA is TGCGCCAGCAGCCTTTGGGAAGGGGACATGAACACTGAAGCTTTCTTT.

This chain joins TRBV15 and TRBJ1-1, with unresolved D. Trimming pared 0 bases from V and 4 bases from J, leaving 12 bases between. Germline CDR1 and CDR2: LNHNV and YYDKDF (reference sequence). This CDR3 region has 15 residues. The CDR3 loop is CATSRDLKAGTEAFF. The DNA of the CDR3 is TGTGCCACCAGCAGAGATCTTAAAGCGGGCACTGAAGCTTTCTTT.

This rearrangement joins TRBV20-1 to TRBJ1-1; 8 bases are shared with TRBD1. Germline CDR1 reads DFQATT; CDR2 reads SNEGSKA (reference sequence). This CDR3 contains 12 residues. Trimming took 3 bases from V and 4 from J; bases not matched to a gene: 1. DNA of the CDR3: TGCAGTGCTAGTGACAGGGGCACTGAAGCTTTCTTT. Residues: CSASDRGTEAFF.

The chain employs TRBV7-3 and TRBJ1-2; D uncertain. Deletions cut 5 bases from V and 6 bases from J, with 16 bases between. The CDR3 sequence is 14 residues long. Germline CDR1 SGHTA, CDR2 FQGTGA. The CDR3 here is CASSPDPSFNGYTF. The CDR3 bases are TGTGCCAGCAGCCCCGACCCATCATTCAATGGCTACACCTTC.

This clone occurred once. The DNA of the CDR3 is TGTGCCAGCAGTCCCACCTCGGGACTACCTTACAATGAGCAGTTCTTC. Amino acids: CASSPTSGLPYNEQFF. V gene TRBV27 combines with J gene TRBJ2-1; 7 bases match TRBD2. The J segment lost 4 bases and the V segment lost 5 bases, leaving 11 bases of the junction unmatched. This CDR3 contains 16 residues. From germline, CDR1 is MNHEY and CDR2 SMNVEV (reference sequence).

The chain is built from TRBV6-1 and TRBJ2-3; D possibly matches TRBD1 or TRBD2 (5 bases each). The CDR3 has 17 residues. Germline CDR1 is MNHNS and CDR2 is SASEGT. The V end was cut by 4 bases, the J end by 2 bases, with 19 bases between. CDR3 in DNA: TGTGCCAGCAGTGGTGGGGGTATTGGGCTGACCACAGATACGCAGTATTTT. Its protein is CASSGGGIGLTTDTQYF.

CDR3 bases: TGTGCCAGCAGTTTAGAGCCCTTTCTAGCGGGGAGCTCCTACGAGCAGTACTTC. It specifies CASSLEPFLAGSSYEQYF. The V call is TRBV27, the J call TRBJ2-7; 9 bases line up with TRBD2. Trimming at V came to 2 bases and at J to 0 bases, leaving 11 bases not matched to a gene. The germline V gene encodes CDR1 MNHEY and CDR2 SMNVEV (reference sequence). The length of the CDR3 is 18 residues.

This clone was seen a single time. The gene calls are TRBV10-2 and TRBJ2-7; 7 bases agree with TRBD1. Germline lookup yields CDR1 WSHSY and CDR2 SAAADI. This CDR3 is built from 14 residues. J gave up 0 bases and V 6 bases, and 5 bases lay outside the gene matches. In DNA, the CDR3 is TGCGCCAGCAGGAGGGGGACAGCCTCCTACGAGCAGTACTTC. Its translation: CASRRGTASYEQYF.

The J gene is TRBJ1-1, the V gene TRBV29-1; D gene uncertain. Between the trimmed V and J ends, which lost 1 base and 7 bases, there was a span of 7 bases. CDR3 length equals 11 residues. The V gene's germline CDR1 is SQVTM and CDR2 ANQGSEA. The CDR3 coding sequence is TGCAGCGTTGAAGTCTGGGGTGAAGCTTTCTTT. Translated, it gives CSVEVWGEAFF.

The chain carries TRBV9 and TRBJ1-1; no clear D. The CDR3 contains 12 residues. V lost 3 bases and J 1 base, leaving 4 bases between the germline ends. Germline V gene lookup returns CDR1 SGDLS and CDR2 YYNGEE. The DNA for the CDR3 is TGTGCCAGCAGCGGAGGGAACACTGAAGCTTTCTTT. Translated: CASSGGNTEAFF.

The chain employs TRBV2 and TRBJ1-2; tentative D call: TRBD1 (6 bases). The CDR3 runs 12 residues. Germline CDR1 reads SNHLY; CDR2 reads FYNNEI. V was cut by 8 bases and J by 8 bases, with 15 bases left in between. In DNA form, the CDR3 reads TGTGCCAGCGTCAGGGGAGTGGAAGGCTACACCTTC. Encoded protein: CASVRGVEGYTF. The full variable domain, rest sourced from reference TRBV2 and TRBJ1-2, is EPEVTQTPSHQVTQMGQEVILRCVPISNHLYFYWYRQILGQKVEFLVSFYNNEISEKSEIFDDQFSVERPDGSNFTLKIRSTKLEDSAMYFCASVRGVEGYTFGSGTRLTVV.